One and the same sample provided the 9 T cell receptor beta chains below, sequenced in a study of cytomegalovirus exposure and HLA in healthy donors. Primers: 60 Vbeta forward and 13 Jbeta reverse. TCRdb's copy holds only in-frame clones and misses some; the assay was immunoSEQ multiplex PCR. Seen here are over 120,000 clones, 82% observed once, and the top ten hold roughly 9.7%. The sequencing input was PBMCs. Receptors were obtained from an older woman in good health and CMV-seropositive.

This clone was detected a few times. The V gene is TRBV15, the J gene TRBJ2-2; weak D call: TRBD1 (6 bases). V was pared by 5 bases and J by 5 bases, with 12 bases between. This CDR3 region has 14 residues. CDR1 is LNHNV and CDR2 is YYDKDF in the germline V gene (reference sequence). CDR3 sequence (DNA): TGTGCCACCAGCCTAAAGGGGGAAACCGGGGAGCTGTTTTTT. This encodes CATSLKGETGELFF.

The rearrangement uses TRBV5-1 and TRBJ2-1, with a tentative D call TRBD1 (6 bases). Looked up from germline, CDR1 is SGHRS and CDR2 is YFSETQ. V lost 4 bases, J lost 9 bases, and 11 bases lay in between. The CDR3 extends over 12 amino acids. CDR3: CASSEGGGEQFF. As DNA, the CDR3 is TGCGCCAGCAGCGAAGGGGGTGGTGAGCAGTTCTTC.

The DNA of the CDR3 is TGCGCCAGCAGCTTGGAGGACGGACTTCCCTCCTACGAGCAGTACTTC. As protein: CASSLEDGLPSYEQYF. This chain joins TRBV5-1 and TRBJ2-7, with TRBD2 as a possible D gene (5 bases). In germline, CDR1 is SGHRS, CDR2 YFSETQ. The CDR3 consists of 16 residues. Trimming shortened V by 0 bases and J by 0 bases, and 13 bases separated the two germline ends.

This rearrangement joins TRBV6-6 to TRBJ2-1; 10 bases fit TRBD2. The germline CDR1 and CDR2 sequences are MNHNY and SVGAGI (reference sequence). J was trimmed by 7 bases and V by 2 bases; bases with no gene match: 5. There are 15 residues in the CDR3. CDR3 coding DNA: TGTGCCAGCAGTTACCTAGCGGGAGATCGGAATGAGCAGTTCTTC. Encoded protein: CASSYLAGDRNEQFF.

The gene calls are TRBV29-1 and TRBJ2-7; D may correspond to TRBD1 or TRBD2 (5 bases each). The J call may not be correct, given that the DNA end is closer to TRBJ2-5. CDR3 length: 16 amino acids. Germline V CDR1 and CDR2: SQVTM, ANQGSEA. The DNA of the CDR3 is TGCAGCGTCCTAGGACTGGGGCCCGTCGCGGGAGAGACCCAGTACTTC. It translates to CSVLGLGPVAGETQYF.

The CDR3 sequence is CASSLIQGAISEAFF. For the CDR3, the DNA is TGTGCCAGCAGCTTAATACAGGGGGCTATCTCTGAAGCTTTCTTT. The chain recombines TRBV11-3 with TRBJ1-1; 9 positions agree with TRBD1. This CDR3 has 15 amino acids. V trimming: 2 bases; J trimming: 6 bases; junction bases outside the gene matches: 7. Germline CDR1 and CDR2: SGHNT and YENEEA. The whole variable domain, filled in from reference TRBV11-3 and TRBJ1-1, reads EAGVVQSPRYKIIEKKQPVAFWCNPISGHNTLYWYLQNLGQGPELLIRYENEEAVDDSQLPKDRFSAERLKGVDSTLKIQPAELGDSAVYLCASSLIQGAISEAFFGQGTRLTVV.

V gene TRBV6-6 combines with J gene TRBJ1-4; 10 bases align to TRBD1. This CDR3 is 14 amino acids long. The germline gives CDR1 MNHNY, CDR2 SVGAGI (reference sequence). V gave up 11 bases and J gave up 6 bases; unmatched junction bases: 9. CDR3 bases: TGTGCCGCCCGACAGACAGGGGGCGATGAAAAACTGTTTTTT. It translates to CAARQTGGDEKLFF.

Remarks on this clone: The junction departs from the called germline gene at one end, perhaps through a read error. The rearrangement joins TRBV7-7 to TRBJ2-5; 11 nucleotides agree with TRBD2. The CDR3 is 15 amino acids. CDR1 is SSHAT, CDR2 FNYEAQ, per germline (reference sequence). CDR3 protein: CASSLSLAGGETQYF. As DNA, the CDR3 is TGTGCTAGCAGCTTATCCCTAGCGGGAGGAGAGACCCAGTACTTC.

V and J are TRBV11-2 and TRBJ2-2; TRBD2 aligns across 14 bases. The length of the CDR3 is 19 residues. Trimming removed 1 base from V and 3 bases from J; junction bases left unmatched: 7. Germline CDR1 SGHAT, CDR2 FQNNGV. CDR3 amino acids: CASSLVSTSGRAHTGELFF. The CDR3 coding sequence is TGTGCCAGCAGCTTAGTCTCGACTAGCGGGAGGGCACACACCGGGGAGCTGTTTTTT.